This entry lists 25 T cell receptor beta chains sequenced from one sample in a study of blood T cell repertoires in COVID-19. The table came from immunoSEQ multiplex PCR; TCRdb's copy has only in-frame clones and leaves some out. The table includes under 200,000 clones, approximately 91% detected once. The sample taken for sequencing was peripheral blood. Every receptor here comes from a man aged 50-60 years with acute or convalescent COVID-19.

The chain recombines TRBV12-5 with TRBJ2-5; 8 positions match TRBD2. The CDR3 covers 14 residues. Trimming at V came to 3 bases and at J to 5 bases, leaving 5 bases not matched to a gene. Germline-derived CDR1 and CDR2 are LGHNT and FRNRAP. The CDR3 is CASGFGGAGETQYF. CDR3 DNA sequence: TGTGCTAGTGGTTTCGGGGGGGCAGGGGAGACCCAGTACTTC.

V is TRBV4-2 and J is TRBJ1-5, with a tentative D call TRBD1 (5 bases). CDR3 length equals 15 residues. V was cut by 1 base and J by 6 bases, with 13 bases left in between. In germline, CDR1 is LGHNA, CDR2 YNFKEQ. CDR3 nucleotides: TGTGCCAGCAGCCAAGGGGGGACCGGGGGTCAGCCCCAGCATTTT. Translation: CASSQGGTGGQPQHF.

The chain carries TRBV9 and TRBJ2-5; possible D gene TRBD1, 5 bases. V lost 4 bases, J lost 4 bases, and 11 bases lay in between. CDR1 is SGDLS and CDR2 is YYNGEE in the germline V gene. The CDR3 has 13 amino acids. Written as DNA, the CDR3 is TGTGCCAGCAGCCCCCATAGGGGAGAGACCCAGTACTTC. Translated: CASSPHRGETQYF.

The V gene is TRBV19, the J gene TRBJ1-1; D remains unclear. CDR1 LNHDA and CDR2 SQIVND come from the germline V gene (reference sequence). This CDR3 comprises 15 residues. Trimming stripped 9 bases from V and 1 base from J, with 18 bases between. The CDR3 coding sequence is TGTGCCAGCAGACGTTCCGGGGATCCGAACACTGAAGCTTTCTTT. Its protein is CASRRSGDPNTEAFF.

The chain employs TRBV6-1 and TRBJ1-6, with 7 bases lining up with TRBD1. Germline values: CDR1 MNHNS, CDR2 SASEGT. The V gene end was trimmed by 3 bases and the J gene end by 7 bases; junction bases not matched to a gene: 6. The CDR3 is 15 residues long. CDR3 nucleotide sequence: TGTGCCAGCAGTGAGCGGGACAGCAAAAATTCACCCCTCCACTTT. It codes for CASSERDSKNSPLHF.

The chain couples TRBV19 to TRBJ2-2, with 7 bases that match TRBD1. This CDR3 is 15 amino acids long. V shed 3 bases and J 4 bases; nucleotides not matched to a gene: 5. From germline, CDR1 is LNHDA and CDR2 SQIVND (reference sequence). CDR3 residues: CASSIPAGGTGELFF. DNA for the CDR3: TGTGCCAGTAGTATCCCGGCAGGGGGCACCGGGGAGCTGTTTTTT.

This sequence joins TRBV5-1 and TRBJ2-7, with 8 bases aligning to TRBD1. Unmatched junction bases numbered 6, after V lost 3 bases and J lost 1 base. The CDR3 is made up of 15 amino acids. CDR1 and CDR2 (germline): SGHRS, YFSETQ. The CDR3 nucleotides are TGCGCCAGCAGCTCAGGGGGGACAGGTTCCTACGAGCAGTACTTC. It translates to CASSSGGTGSYEQYF.

V gene TRBV7-9 combines with J gene TRBJ1-4; weak D call: TRBD1 (6 bases). The CDR3 totals 15 residues. Germline V gene data show CDR1 as SEHNR and CDR2 as FQNEAQ (reference sequence). V was pared by 6 bases and J by 4 bases, with 15 bases between. The CDR3: CASRGRTELNEKLFF. The CDR3, as DNA: TGTGCCAGCAGGGGCCGGACAGAGCTTAATGAAAAACTGTTTTTT.

The chain is built from TRBV19 and TRBJ2-7; 9 bases fit TRBD2. Trimming removed 1 base from V and 2 bases from J; junction bases left unmatched: 3. There are 15 residues in the CDR3. Germline CDR1 and CDR2: LNHDA and SQIVND (reference sequence). The CDR3 spells CASSIGGGRAYEQYF. The CDR3, as DNA: TGTGCCAGTAGTATAGGCGGCGGGAGGGCCTACGAGCAGTACTTC. The full variable domain, in which reference TRBV19 and TRBJ2-7 provide the parts outside the CDR3, is DGGITQSPKYLFRKEGQNVTLSCEQNLNHDAMYWYRQDPGQGLRLIYYSQIVNDFQKGDIAEGYSVSREKKESFPLTVTSAQKNPTAFYLCASSIGGGRAYEQYFGPGTRLTVT.

This clone was counted between two and nine times. The rearrangement joins TRBV10-3 to TRBJ2-4; maybe TRBD2 (6 bases). The germline V gene encodes CDR1 ENHRY and CDR2 SYGVKD. V was cut by 2 bases and J by 1 base, with 9 bases left in between. This CDR3 is built from 15 residues. CDR3 loop: CAISEGGLAKNIQYF. DNA of the CDR3: TGTGCCATCAGTGAGGGAGGGTTGGCCAAAAACATTCAGTACTTC.

This clone was counted a single time. V gene TRBV12-1 combines with J gene TRBJ1-1. TRBV12-1 is listed as a pseudogene. The CDR3 consists of 16 residues. The CDR3 DNA is TGTGCCAGCAGCTTCTCCGGTGCTAGAATGAACACTGAAGCTTTCTTT. Translated: CASSFSGARMNTEAFF.

The V gene is TRBV5-1, the J gene TRBJ2-5, with D possibly TRBD1 on 6 matching bases. V lost 0 bases, J lost 4 bases, and 13 bases lay in between. Per the germline V gene, CDR1 is SGHRS and CDR2 is YFSETQ. The CDR3 totals 15 residues. The CDR3 here is CASSLVGQISETQYF. CDR3 DNA sequence: TGCGCCAGCAGCTTGGTAGGACAGATTTCAGAGACCCAGTACTTC.

Here the CDR3 DNA reads TGTGCCATCAAGACTGAGTCGGATTCACCCCTCCACTTT. Translated, it gives CAIKTESDSPLHF. The chain combines TRBV10-3 with TRBJ1-6; D unresolved. CDR3 size: 13 residues. Trimming left V 7 bases short and J 8 bases short, with 12 bases between. Germline CDR1 is ENHRY and CDR2 is SYGVKD.

The chain joins TRBV5-1 to TRBJ2-1, with 9 bases lining up with TRBD2. Trimming cost V 0 bases and J 2 bases; bases outside gene matches: 3. The length of the CDR3 is 16 residues. Germline-derived CDR1 and CDR2 are SGHRS and YFSETQ. CDR3 loop: CASSLEASGTYNEQFF. The CDR3 nucleotides are TGCGCCAGCAGCTTGGAGGCTAGCGGGACCTACAATGAGCAGTTCTTC.

This chain connects TRBV7-6 to TRBJ2-7; 8 nucleotides agree with TRBD2. CDR1 and CDR2 from the germline V gene are SGHVS and FNYEAQ. V lost 4 bases, J lost 3 bases, and 5 bases stayed unmatched. This CDR3 is 14 amino acids long. The CDR3 DNA is TGTGCCAGCAGCTCAAGAGCGGGAGTCTACGAGCAGTACTTC. Protein: CASSSRAGVYEQYF.

The chain couples TRBV18 to TRBJ2-5, with a possible D match to TRBD1 (5 bases). The germline V gene encodes CDR1 KGHSH and CDR2 LQKENI. The CDR3 contains 15 residues. Deletions cut 2 bases from V and 7 bases from J, with 17 bases between. CDR3 loop: CASSPGAGPDGTQYF. In nucleotides, the CDR3 is TGTGCCAGCTCACCAGGGGCAGGGCCTGATGGGACCCAGTACTTC.

The chain carries TRBV28 and TRBJ2-2; 7 bases fit TRBD1. Germline V CDR1 and CDR2: MDHEN, SYDVKM. This CDR3 comprises 14 residues. After removal of 3 bases from V and 3 bases from J, the junction contained 1 base not matched to a gene. The CDR3 spells CASSFGQDTGELFF. DNA for the CDR3: TGTGCCAGCAGTTTCGGACAGGACACCGGGGAGCTGTTTTTT.

The rearrangement joins TRBV19 to TRBJ2-2; perhaps TRBD1 as D (6 bases). The germline gives CDR1 LNHDA, CDR2 SQIVND (reference sequence). Trimming pared 5 bases from V and 8 bases from J, leaving 15 bases between. CDR3 length equals 14 residues. CDR3 bases: TGTGCCAGTAGTCCGGGATCAGGGGCTGGGGAGCTGTTTTTT. Translation: CASSPGSGAGELFF.

The chain links TRBV10-3 to TRBJ1-2; 7 bases fit TRBD1. This CDR3 comprises 16 residues. Looked up from germline, CDR1 is ENHRY and CDR2 is SYGVKD. V lost 6 bases and J lost 6; bases outside the gene matches: 16. DNA for the CDR3: TGTGCCATCAGGGGGCCATTGACAGGGATCTTGAATGGCTACACCTTC. This codes for CAIRGPLTGILNGYTF.

The chain uses TRBV7-6 and TRBJ1-4; D is unclear. Per the germline V gene, CDR1 is SGHVS and CDR2 is FNYEAQ. CDR3 size: 16 residues. The ends were cut back, 1 base at V and 2 bases at J, with 11 bases in the middle. The CDR3 DNA reads as TGTGCCAGCAGCTTAGTTGGGGAGAGGACTAATGAAAAACTGTTTTTT. Amino acids: CASSLVGERTNEKLFF.

The gene calls are TRBV10-3 and TRBJ1-1, with 9 bases identical to TRBD1. Trimming took 4 bases from V and 5 from J; bases not matched to a gene: 2. The germline CDR1 and CDR2 sequences are ENHRY and SYGVKD. This CDR3 contains 13 residues. The CDR3 region is CAISGTGETEAFF. The CDR3 region has the DNA TGTGCCATCAGTGGGACAGGGGAGACTGAAGCTTTCTTT.

V usage is TRBV14 and J usage is TRBJ1-1; D is ambiguous. Germline V lookup: CDR1 SGHDN, CDR2 FVKESK. The CDR3 loop spans 15 amino acids. Between the trimmed V and J ends, which lost 4 bases and 1 base, there was a span of 13 bases. For the CDR3, the DNA is TGTGCCAGCAGCCGACTCGAACAAGGGAACACTGAAGCTTTCTTT. It codes for CASSRLEQGNTEAFF.

The sample holds one count of this clone. CDR3 region: CASSLLGTSGNIQYF. CDR3 DNA sequence: TGTGCCAGCAGTTTACTAGGGACTAGCGGAAACATTCAGTACTTC. V usage is TRBV27 and J usage is TRBJ2-4, with TRBD2 matching over 11 bases. Germline-derived CDR1 and CDR2 are MNHEY and SMNVEV (reference sequence). The CDR3 is 15 amino acids. With 2 bases clipped from V and 6 bases from J, the junction kept 3 bases outside the gene matches.

The chain links TRBV6-5 to TRBJ2-7; TRBD1 might be the D (5 bases). V dropped 6 bases and J dropped 2 bases, with 11 bases sitting between them. CDR1 is MNHEY and CDR2 is SVGAGI in the germline V gene. This CDR3 comprises 13 residues. The CDR3 region has the DNA TGTGCCAGCAGAGGACAACCGACCTACGAGCAGTACTTC. Protein sequence: CASRGQPTYEQYF.

The chain uses TRBV27 and TRBJ1-1; D is ambiguous. Trimming pared 4 bases from V and 4 bases from J, leaving 13 bases between. CDR3 size: 14 residues. In germline, CDR1 is MNHEY, CDR2 SMNVEV (reference sequence). This CDR3 is CASSSSRRVTEAFF. DNA for the CDR3: TGTGCCAGCAGTTCCTCGAGGAGGGTCACTGAAGCTTTCTTT.